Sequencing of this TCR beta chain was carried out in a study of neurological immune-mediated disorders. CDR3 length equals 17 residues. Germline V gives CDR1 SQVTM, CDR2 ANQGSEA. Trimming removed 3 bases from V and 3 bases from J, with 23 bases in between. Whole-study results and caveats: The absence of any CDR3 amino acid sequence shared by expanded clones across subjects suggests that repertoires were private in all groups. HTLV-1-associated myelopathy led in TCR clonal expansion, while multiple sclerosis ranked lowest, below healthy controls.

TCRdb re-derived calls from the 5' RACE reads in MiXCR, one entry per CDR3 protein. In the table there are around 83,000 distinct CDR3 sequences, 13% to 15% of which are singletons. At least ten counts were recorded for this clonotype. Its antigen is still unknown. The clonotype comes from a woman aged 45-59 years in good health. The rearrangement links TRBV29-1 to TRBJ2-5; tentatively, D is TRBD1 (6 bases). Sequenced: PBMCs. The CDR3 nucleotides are TGCAGCGTTGAGCTACTCACGTGGGGGCAAAAAGAAGAGACCCAGTACTTC. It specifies CSVELLTWGQKEETQYF.